This TCR beta chain was captured in a study of identical twins. This CDR3 has 14 amino acids. Germline assignment: CDR1 SGHRS and CDR2 YFSETQ. This clonotype was recorded many times. One end of the junction is discordant with germline, which a read error may explain. TCRdb re-called the 5' RACE reads through MiXCR, storing one row per CDR3 protein. There are 1.5 million or so distinct CDR3 sequences in the sample; around 33% occur only once, and approximately 0.29% lies in the top ten. The sequenced sample was cord blood. This sequence originates from a newborn girl in good health. The J gene is TRBJ2-1, the V gene TRBV5-1; the match to TRBD2 covers 8 bases. CDR3 nucleotide sequence: TGTGCCAGCAGTTTAGGGACTAGAGGAAATGAGCAGTTCTTC. Protein product: CASSLGTRGNEQFF.